This T cell receptor beta chain was sequenced during a study of CD8 T cells in Susac syndrome. Study details: Within the sequenced group of Susac syndrome patients, about 6 showed active disease and 8 or 9 were in remission.

Peripheral blood CD8+ and CD4+ T cells were profiled by TCR beta sequencing. Random hexamers primed reverse transcription of 0.5 to 1 ug RNA. With immunoSEQ multiplex PCR, TCR beta CDR3 was amplified across 54 Vbeta and 13 Jbeta. TCRdb re-called the immunoSEQ multiplex PCR reads through MiXCR, storing one row per CDR3 protein. Of 55,000 to 80,000 distinct CDR3 sequences in the sample, around 93% were seen once. Turning to this clonotype: What it binds is not known.

From germline, CDR1 is MNHEY and CDR2 SMNVEV (reference sequence). V gave up 3 bases and J gave up 1 base; unmatched junction bases: 2. The CDR3 runs to 14 residues. Whole-study results and caveats: As the study acknowledged, the number of individuals in its TCR sequencing and HLA analysis was relatively small.

The specimen sequenced was CD4+ T cells from PBMCs. The origin of this receptor is a human donor with Susac syndrome. The chain carries TRBV27 and TRBJ1-2; 7 bases match TRBD1. The CDR3 spells CASSFGDSNYGYTF. The CDR3 nucleotides are TGTGCCAGCAGTTTTGGGGACAGTAACTATGGCTACACCTTC.